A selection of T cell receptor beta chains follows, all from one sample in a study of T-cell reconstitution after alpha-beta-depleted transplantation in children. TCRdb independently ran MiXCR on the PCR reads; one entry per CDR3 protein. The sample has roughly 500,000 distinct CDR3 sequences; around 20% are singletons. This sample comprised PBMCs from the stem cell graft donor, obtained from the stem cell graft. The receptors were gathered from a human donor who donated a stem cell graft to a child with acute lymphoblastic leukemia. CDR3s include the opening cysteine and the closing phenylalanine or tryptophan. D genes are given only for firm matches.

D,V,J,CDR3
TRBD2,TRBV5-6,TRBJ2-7,CASSFRGRAYEQYF
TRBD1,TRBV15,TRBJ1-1,CATSGGQGWTEAFF
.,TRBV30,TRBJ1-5,CAWSGGNNQPQHF
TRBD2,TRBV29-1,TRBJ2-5,CSVASGRLQETQYF
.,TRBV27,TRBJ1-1,CASSLRGTNTEAFF
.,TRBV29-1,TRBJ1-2,CSVYRVTFHGYTF
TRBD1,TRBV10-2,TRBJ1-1,CASSDLTGGRTEAFF
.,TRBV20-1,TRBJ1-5,CSANQGDRPQHF
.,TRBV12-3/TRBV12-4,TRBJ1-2,CASSFGPQRVNYGYTF
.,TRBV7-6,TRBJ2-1,CASSLLLVADRYNEQFF